The text below deals with one T cell receptor (beta chain). The entry originates in a study of blood T cells in healthy people across ages. It was with a sample-barcoded 5' primer and a J-beta primer mix that a second PCR of roughly 7 to 12 cycles was run. A single record per CDR3 protein comes from TCRdb applying MiXCR to the 5' RACE reads. Here the sample spans 450,000 to 600,000 distinct CDR3 sequences, around 27% being singletons. These same records also appear under a second study, on T cells of mothers and their children.

This clonotype was obtained from a boy aged 2 to 10 in good health. The sequenced material came from blood.

The CDR3 loop is CSVRDSRDQKLFF. For the CDR3, the DNA is TGCAGCGTCCGCGATTCCCGCGATCAAAAACTGTTTTTT. This chain uses TRBV29-1 with TRBJ1-4; no clear D gene. CDR1 and CDR2 from the germline V gene are SQVTM and ANQGSEA. Trimming stripped 6 bases from V and 9 bases from J, with 17 bases between. The CDR3 runs to 13 residues.